This TCR beta chain came from a study of monozygotic twins with cystic fibrosis. Turning to the study itself: Libraries were built from three micrograms of fragmented DNA using roughly 14 PCR cycles. The study's findings and limits: The repertoire was suggested to be naive-dominated, clonality median 0.0095.

V was cut by 5 bases and J by 1 base, with 5 bases left in between. CDR1 and CDR2 (germline): LGHNT, FRNRAP. The CDR3 is 13 residues long. This clone was observed a single time. The antigen remains unidentified. Here immunoSEQ multiplex PCR was the method, and the copy in TCRdb shows in-frame clones only, minus some. Among tens of thousands of clones listed, about nine tenths were seen once. This clonotype was obtained from a boy between 2 and 10 years old with cystic fibrosis. The chain is built from TRBV12-5 and TRBJ1-4; no definite D call. Sequencing input: blood. CDR3 protein: CASGLRTNEKLFF. In DNA form, the CDR3 reads TGTGCTAGTGGTCTCAGAACTAATGAAAAACTGTTTTTT.